This T cell receptor (beta chain) emerged from a study of beta chain features in type 1 diabetes. In the case of this clone: Antigen: not known.

The investigators reverse transcribed all of the isolated RNA, so they sequenced expressed TCRB transcripts. Stem cell-like memory T cell samples came in at an average of approximately 970,000 reads. Some clones are missing from TCRdb's copy, which holds only in-frame ones; the method was immunoSEQ multiplex PCR. The table includes over 20,000 clones, under 75% detected once. There are 12 residues in the CDR3. Per the germline V gene, CDR1 is MDHEN and CDR2 is SYDVKM. The germline V and J ends were trimmed by 6 bases and 7 bases, with 13 bases remaining between them. Study-level findings and limits: Within each of all four CD4+ subsets, Type 1 diabetes patients had TCRB CDR3s that were moderately but significantly shorter.

The chain links TRBV28 to TRBJ2-7; D is ambiguous. Specimen: stem cell memory CD4+ T cells from blood. This clonotype was obtained from a young man with type 1 diabetes. The DNA of the CDR3 is TGTGCCAGCAGCTACCGATTTGTGGAGCAGTACTTC. Its protein is CASSYRFVEQYF.